This T cell receptor (beta chain) was obtained from a study of Graves' ophthalmopathy and Graves' hyperthyroidism. Amplified material comprised TCR beta CDR3 regions derived from RNA transcripts. HTBI-primed first-round RT-PCR preceded second-round multiplex PCR. TCRdb redid the calling of the multiplex PCR reads with MiXCR, one entry per CDR3 protein. The sample consists of just over 400,000 distinct CDR3 sequences, around 21% of them appearing once. CDR3 length: 13 amino acids. Germline V gene data show CDR1 as LNHDA and CDR2 as SQIVND (reference sequence). The V end lost 2 bases, the J end lost 6 bases, and 11 bases lay between the germline ends. This clonotype has at least ten counts.

Material for sequencing was peripheral blood. The clonotype originates from a woman younger than 30 with stable Graves' hyperthyroidism. The chain couples TRBV19 to TRBJ2-7; maybe TRBD1 (6 bases). The CDR3 region is CASSIQGPGEQYF. The DNA for the CDR3 is TGTGCCAGTAGTATACAGGGGCCGGGCGAGCAGTACTTC.